This TCR beta chain was sequenced in a study of human thymus T cells. This CDR3 has 14 residues. V was cut by 3 bases and J by 4 bases, with 10 bases left in between. The germline gives CDR1 KGHSH, CDR2 LQKENI. The method was immunoSEQ multiplex PCR; TCRdb's version includes in-frame clones alone and lacks a portion of them. The profile shows roughly 60,000 clones, approximately 95% of them singletons. The chain combines TRBV18 with TRBJ1-5; perhaps TRBD1 as D (6 bases). Sequencing input: blood. The TCR was taken from a boy less than two years old with a congenital heart defect but otherwise immunologically healthy. For the CDR3, the DNA is TGTGCCAGCTCACCTACAGGGAAGAATCAGCCCCAGCATTTT. As protein: CASSPTGKNQPQHF.